Below, 23 T cell receptor beta chains from the same sample are listed, as sequenced in a study of T cell changes during pregnancy in multiple sclerosis. The table came from immunoSEQ multiplex PCR; TCRdb's copy has only in-frame clones and leaves some out. The sample shows roughly 38,000 clones, about nine tenths of them seen only once. Sequenced material: CD4+ T cells from peripheral blood mononuclear cells, taken in the second trimester of pregnancy. The receptors derive from a female donor in good health, enrolled as a control in a pregnancy study.

The chain combines TRBV19 with TRBJ1-4, with 12 bases aligning to TRBD1. This CDR3 spans 16 amino acids. V dropped 5 bases and J dropped 4; count of bases not matched to a gene: 5. Germline values: CDR1 LNHDA, CDR2 SQIVND (reference sequence). Written as DNA, the CDR3 is TGTGCCAGTAGTGGGGGACAGGGGGCGGTTAATGAAAAACTGTTTTTT. Encoded protein: CASSGGQGAVNEKLFF. The entire variable domain, with the rest obtained from reference TRBV19 and TRBJ1-4, is as follows: DGGITQSPKYLFRKEGQNVTLSCEQNLNHDAMYWYRQDPGQGLRLIYYSQIVNDFQKGDIAEGYSVSREKKESFPLTVTSAQKNPTAFYLCASSGGQGAVNEKLFFGSGTQLSVL.

This clone was seen only once. The chain has TRBV6-5 and TRBJ2-7; the match to TRBD2 covers 7 bases. Germline V gene data show CDR1 as MNHEY and CDR2 as SVGAGI. The CDR3 has 16 residues. The junction had 10 bases not matched to a gene; V was cut back by 4 bases and J by 1 base. This chain's CDR3 is CASSSRWGGGSYEQYF. The CDR3 nucleotides are TGTGCCAGCAGTTCCAGGTGGGGCGGGGGTTCCTACGAGCAGTACTTC.

The chain carries TRBV5-8 and TRBJ1-2; perhaps TRBD1 as D (5 bases). This CDR3 has 14 amino acids. Trimming took 5 bases from V and 0 from J, leaving 11 bases between them. The germline V gene encodes CDR1 SGHTS and CDR2 YDEGEE. The CDR3 loop reads CASRLQGSNYGYTF. In nucleotides, the CDR3 is TGTGCCAGCAGACTGCAGGGATCTAACTATGGCTACACCTTC. Full variable domain (rest looked up from reference TRBV5-8 and TRBJ1-2): EAGVTQSPTHLIKTRGQQATLRCSPISGHTSVYWYQQALGLGLQFLLWYDEGEERNRGNFPPRFSGRQFPNYSSELNVNALELEDSALYLCASRLQGSNYGYTFGSGTRLTVV.

Note on this clone: This sample includes further DNA sequences coding for the same CDR3. The V and J genes are TRBV5-6 and TRBJ1-1, with D hard to call. The germline V and J ends were trimmed by 5 bases and 3 bases, with 17 bases remaining between them. This CDR3 has 15 residues. Germline-derived CDR1 and CDR2 are SGHDT and YYEEEE. The chain's CDR3 is CASRPLQKTYTEAFF. CDR3 nucleotides: TGTGCCAGCAGGCCTTTACAGAAAACGTACACTGAAGCTTTCTTT.

The chain joins TRBV5-1 to TRBJ2-7; D is undetermined. Germline CDR1 SGHRS, CDR2 YFSETQ. V was shortened by 0 bases and J by 2 bases, with 12 bases between the two germline ends. The CDR3 spans 15 residues. The CDR3 loop is CASSLDPATAYEQYF. The CDR3 coding sequence is TGCGCCAGCAGCTTGGATCCAGCTACAGCCTACGAGCAGTACTTC.

The chain joins TRBV5-6 to TRBJ2-1; TRBD1 aligns across 8 bases. The V gene's germline CDR1 is SGHDT and CDR2 YYEEEE. The length of the CDR3 is 12 residues. Losses at the gene ends were 4 bases for V and 12 bases for J; bases not matched to a gene: 6. CDR3 nucleotide sequence: TGTGCCAGCAGCATCCAGCAGGGGGCGCAGTTCTTC. Protein product: CASSIQQGAQFF. Complete variable domain (other parts from reference TRBV5-6 and TRBJ2-1): DAGVTQSPTHLIKTRGQQVTLRCSPKSGHDTVSWYQQALGQGPQFIFQYYEEEERQRGNFPDRFSGHQFPNYSSELNVNALLLGDSALYLCASSIQQGAQFFGPGTRLTVL.

V gene TRBV27 combines with J gene TRBJ1-1, with D possibly being TRBD1 (5 bases). The V gene's germline CDR1 is MNHEY and CDR2 SMNVEV (reference sequence). The CDR3 runs 14 residues. The V end lost 4 bases, the J end lost 1 base, and 10 bases lay between the germline ends. DNA for the CDR3: TGTGCCAGCAGTTCCGCAGGGTGGAACACTGAAGCTTTCTTT. Translation: CASSSAGWNTEAFF.

CDR3 sequence: CASSGQLAGDEQFF. The CDR3 region has the DNA TGTGCCAGCAGCGGACAACTAGCGGGAGATGAGCAGTTCTTC. The J gene is TRBJ2-1, the V gene TRBV11-2; TRBD2 matches 11 bases. Germline loops: CDR1 SGHAT, CDR2 FQNNGV. The CDR3 contains 14 residues. With V trimmed by 5 bases and J by 8 bases, 5 bases remained unmatched.

V gene TRBV4-1 combines with J gene TRBJ1-5; 10 bases line up with TRBD1. The CDR3 spans 15 residues. The trim removed 1 base at V and 4 bases at J, leaving 1 base unmatched. The germline CDR1 and CDR2 sequences are MGHRA and YSYEKL. CDR3 loop: CASSQGQGANQPQHF. CDR3 bases: TGCGCCAGCAGCCAAGGACAGGGGGCAAATCAGCCCCAGCATTTT.

This clone was detected only once. The chain couples TRBV9 to TRBJ2-2; D may be TRBD2 (7 bases). Germline loops: CDR1 SGDLS, CDR2 YYNGEE. The length of the CDR3 is 17 residues. Trimming cost V 2 bases and J 5 bases, with 19 bases left between them. The CDR3 here is CASSVTGGGGQTGELFF. The CDR3 DNA reads TGTGCCAGCAGCGTGACTGGGGGAGGGGGACAAACCGGGGAGCTGTTTTTT.

V and J are TRBV6-1 and TRBJ1-2; tentatively, D is TRBD1 (5 bases). V dropped 2 bases and J dropped 5 bases, with 9 bases sitting between them. Germline CDR1 reads MNHNS; CDR2 reads SASEGT. CDR3 length equals 13 residues. In DNA, the CDR3 is TGTGCCAGCAGTGAAAACGGGGGGTATGGCTACACCTTC. Protein: CASSENGGYGYTF.

The V call is TRBV5-1, the J call TRBJ2-6, with D perhaps TRBD1 (6 bases). Trimming removed 7 bases from V and 1 base from J, with 15 bases in between. The CDR3 totals 16 residues. Germline lookup yields CDR1 SGHRS and CDR2 YFSETQ. The CDR3 loop reads CASAGGGASGANVLTF. CDR3 DNA sequence: TGCGCCAGCGCCGGTGGGGGCGCGTCTGGGGCCAACGTCCTGACTTTC.

V usage is TRBV27 and J usage is TRBJ2-5; the match to TRBD2 covers 12 bases. CDR1 is MNHEY and CDR2 is SMNVEV in the germline V gene (reference sequence). J gave up 5 bases and V 0 bases, and 7 bases lay outside the gene matches. The CDR3 is 17 residues long. CDR3 region: CASSLSASGRAWETQYF. Written as DNA, the CDR3 is TGTGCCAGCAGTTTATCTGCTAGCGGGAGGGCCTGGGAGACCCAGTACTTC.

This clone was counted a few times. The chain joins TRBV28 to TRBJ2-7; weak D call: TRBD2 (5 bases). This CDR3 has 11 amino acids. V was clipped by 8 bases and J by 3 bases, with 8 bases between them. Germline CDR1 and CDR2: MDHEN and SYDVKM. CDR3: CASGRDYEQYF. The CDR3 bases are TGTGCCAGCGGACGGGACTACGAGCAGTACTTC. The entire variable domain, with the rest obtained from reference TRBV28 and TRBJ2-7, is as follows: DVKVTQSSRYLVKRTGEKVFLECVQDMDHENMFWYRQDPGLGLRLIYFSYDVKMKEKGDIPEGYSVSREKKERFSLILESASTNQTSMYLCASGRDYEQYFGPGTRLTVT.

This rearrangement joins TRBV7-9 to TRBJ2-1; 10 nucleotides agree with TRBD1. This CDR3 has 15 residues. Germline-derived CDR1 and CDR2 are SEHNR and FQNEAQ (reference sequence). The V and J ends lost 3 bases and 8 bases, in that order; junction bases with no gene match: 7. The CDR3 DNA sequence: TGTGCCAGCAGCTTGACGGGACAGGGGTCGGATGAGCAGTTCTTC. As protein: CASSLTGQGSDEQFF.

The chain is built from TRBV2 and TRBJ1-1; D is possibly TRBD1 (5 bases). The V gene lost 2 bases and the J gene lost 5 bases, with 9 bases spanning the gap. Germline V gene sequence: CDR1 SNHLY, CDR2 FYNNEI. The CDR3 has 13 residues. As DNA, the CDR3 is TGTGCCAGCAGTGAAACCGGGGGGACTGAAGCTTTCTTT. Protein sequence: CASSETGGTEAFF.

The chain combines TRBV6-1 with TRBJ1-2; D not resolved. V lost 1 base, J lost 8 bases, and 11 bases lay in between. This CDR3 has 13 residues. In germline, CDR1 is MNHNS, CDR2 SASEGT. CDR3 amino acids: CASSEVEVSGYTF. The CDR3 bases are TGTGCCAGCAGTGAAGTGGAGGTATCAGGCTACACCTTC.

CDR3 bases: TGTGCCAGCAGCAAAAACCCAGATCAGCCCCAGCATTTT. Encoded protein: CASSKNPDQPQHF. The rearrangement uses TRBV21-1 and TRBJ1-5; the table gives TRBD1 as D, unverified against the DNA. TRBV21-1 is given as a pseudogene. This CDR3 spans 13 amino acids.

The chain links TRBV28 to TRBJ1-5, with D maybe TRBD1 (6 bases). Germline V gene data show CDR1 as MDHEN and CDR2 as SYDVKM. Trimming took 6 bases from V and 0 from J, leaving 15 bases between them. The CDR3 spans 16 residues. The CDR3 spells CASRSGAQYSNQPQHF. In nucleotides, the CDR3 is TGTGCCAGCAGATCAGGGGCGCAGTATAGCAATCAGCCCCAGCATTTT.

The table lists this clone with a few counts. This rearrangement joins TRBV6-6 to TRBJ2-7, with TRBD1 matching 8 bases. The germline V gene has CDR1 MNHNY and CDR2 SVGAGI (reference sequence). V shed 6 bases and J 6 bases; nucleotides not matched to a gene: 7. The CDR3 runs 13 residues. CDR3 bases: TGTGCCAGCAGGGGACAGGCATCGGGCGAGCAGTACTTC. Translation: CASRGQASGEQYF.

The rearrangement joins TRBV6-5 to TRBJ2-7; tentative D call: TRBD1 (5 bases). Germline V CDR1 and CDR2: MNHEY, SVGAGI. The CDR3 has 14 residues. V was clipped by 6 bases and J by 1 base, with 13 bases between them. The CDR3 nucleotides read TGTGCCAGCAGCCAGACAGACAGTTCCTACGAGCAGTACTTC. It yields the protein CASSQTDSSYEQYF.

This clone was picked up one time. The gene calls are TRBV30 and TRBJ2-5; TRBD2 matches at 7 bases. The V gene end was trimmed by 2 bases and the J gene end by 4 bases; junction bases not matched to a gene: 1. The CDR3 has 12 residues. The germline CDR1 and CDR2 sequences are GTSNPN and SVGIG (reference sequence). The chain's CDR3 is CAWSSSGETQYF. CDR3 DNA: TGTGCCTGGAGTTCTAGCGGAGAGACCCAGTACTTC.

V gene TRBV29-1 combines with J gene TRBJ2-5; 8 bases are a match to TRBD2. Germline-derived CDR1 and CDR2 are SQVTM and ANQGSEA. This CDR3 is built from 15 residues. J lost 4 bases, V lost 4 bases, and 11 bases had no gene match. This CDR3 reads CSVGRGTGGGETQYF. The DNA of the CDR3 is TGCAGCGTTGGTCGGGGAACGGGAGGGGGAGAGACCCAGTACTTC.